This paragraph covers one T cell receptor beta chain sequence. Its antigen is not known. Primers for the PCR totalled 60 Vbeta and 13 Jbeta. Using immunoSEQ multiplex PCR, the repertoire was profiled, and TCRdb retains in-frame clones only, with some absent. Among 150,000 to 200,000 clones, 77% were seen once, and the ten largest hold about 1.5%. This record comes from a study of cytomegalovirus exposure and HLA in healthy donors. Overall study findings and caveats: A later analysis showed TCR association rates differing by HLA locus, peaking at DRB1 and lowest at HLA-C. V- and J-gene trimming of TCR beta was linked (in a later analysis) to a missense DCLRE1C variant. Sequencing likely produced, as an artifact, a cluster of highly shared sequence variants. A list of 150 to 200 TCR beta chains associated with cytomegalovirus was given.

V was shortened by 4 bases and J by 4 bases, with 15 bases between the two germline ends. CDR1 is SGHNT and CDR2 is YYREEE in the germline V gene (reference sequence). The CDR3 runs to 15 residues. V usage is TRBV5-4 and J usage is TRBJ2-1, with D maybe TRBD1 (6 bases). This TCR came from a woman aged 25 to 39 in good health and CMV-seronegative. The sequencing sample was made of PBMCs. CDR3 DNA sequence: TGTGCCAGCAGCGACGGGACAACAGGGTACAATGAGCAGTTCTTC. Protein sequence: CASSDGTTGYNEQFF.